The next 5 T cell receptor beta chains were all read from a single sample in a study of T-cell reconstitution after alpha-beta-depleted transplantation in children. Molecular barcoding with unique molecular identifiers was used for the TCRbeta library. MiXCR was run by TCRdb on the PCR reads, yielding one entry per CDR3 protein. The table has 250,000 to 400,000 distinct CDR3 sequences, over 20% seen once. The source was PBMCs, mostly from graft donor cells, collected 180 days after TCRalphabeta/CD19-depleted stem cell transplant. The receptors shown here come from a male patient younger than 18 who had a stem cell transplant for acute lymphoblastic leukemia, so the T cells may come from the graft donor.

Ten or more counts support this clonotype. This chain links TRBV15 with TRBJ1-1, with a weak D call TRBD1 (5 bases). The CDR3 spans 14 residues. Deletions cut 2 bases from V and 1 base from J, with 8 bases between. CDR1 is LNHNV and CDR2 is YYDKDF in the germline V gene (reference sequence). This chain's CDR3 is CATSRQGGNTEAFF. The CDR3 DNA reads TGTGCCACCAGCAGACAGGGAGGGAACACTGAAGCTTTCTTT.

V is TRBV28 and J is TRBJ1-5; D not resolved. CDR1 is MDHEN and CDR2 is SYDVKM in the germline V gene. CDR3 length equals 14 residues. V gave up 5 bases and J gave up 0 bases, with 8 bases separating them. CDR3 loop: CASSPAVSNQPQHF. CDR3 nucleotides: TGTGCCAGCAGTCCGGCAGTTAGCAATCAGCCCCAGCATTTT.

This clonotype turned up a few times. This rearrangement joins TRBV29-1 to TRBJ1-1, with D hard to call. This CDR3 is 13 amino acids long. Germline lookup yields CDR1 SQVTM and CDR2 ANQGSEA. V was clipped by 7 bases and J by 4 bases, with 16 bases between them. CDR3 in DNA: TGCAGCGCCCCGTCCACACGGGGCACTGAAGCTTTCTTT. This codes for CSAPSTRGTEAFF. The entire variable domain, with the rest obtained from reference TRBV29-1 and TRBJ1-1, is as follows: SAVISQKPSRDICQRGTSLTIQCQVDSQVTMMFWYRQQPGQSLTLIATANQGSEATYESGFVIDKFPISRPNLTFSTLTVSNMSPEDSSIYLCSAPSTRGTEAFFGQGTRLTVV.

This clonotype showed up just a few times. The chain carries TRBV5-6 and TRBJ2-3; unclear D gene. Trimming took 0 bases from V and 1 from J, leaving 15 bases between them. The V gene's germline CDR1 is SGHDT and CDR2 YYEEEE. The CDR3 extends over 17 amino acids. For the CDR3, the DNA is TGTGCCAGCAGCTTGGTGGCCCTTACTATACGCACAGATACGCAGTATTTT. Amino acid sequence: CASSLVALTIRTDTQYF. Together with reference TRBV5-6 and TRBJ2-3, the CDR3 gives the full variable domain: DAGVTQSPTHLIKTRGQQVTLRCSPKSGHDTVSWYQQALGQGPQFIFQYYEEEERQRGNFPDRFSGHQFPNYSSELNVNALLLGDSALYLCASSLVALTIRTDTQYFGPGTRLTVL.

The table lists this clonotype with a few counts. This chain uses TRBV18 with TRBJ2-1, with 10 bases identical to TRBD2. CDR3 length equals 17 residues. The junction had 5 bases not matched to a gene; V was cut back by 3 bases and J by 0 bases. Germline V gene sequence: CDR1 KGHSH, CDR2 LQKENI. This chain's CDR3 is CASSPKVAGGSYNEQFF. DNA for the CDR3: TGTGCCAGCTCACCGAAGGTAGCGGGGGGCTCCTACAATGAGCAGTTCTTC.